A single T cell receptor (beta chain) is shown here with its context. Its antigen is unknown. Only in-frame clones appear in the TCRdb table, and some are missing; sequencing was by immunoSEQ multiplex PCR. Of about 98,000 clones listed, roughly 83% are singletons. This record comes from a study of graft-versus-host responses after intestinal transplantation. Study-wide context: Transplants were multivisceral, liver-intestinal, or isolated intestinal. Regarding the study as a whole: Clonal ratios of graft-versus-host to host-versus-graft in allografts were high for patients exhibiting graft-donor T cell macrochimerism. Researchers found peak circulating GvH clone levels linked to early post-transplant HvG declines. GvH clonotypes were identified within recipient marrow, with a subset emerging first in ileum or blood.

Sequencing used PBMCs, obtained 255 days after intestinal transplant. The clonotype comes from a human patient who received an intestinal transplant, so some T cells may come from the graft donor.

DNA of the CDR3: TGTGCCAGTAGTTTCTTTAGCGGGGCGGAAGAGACCCAGTACTTC. Its translation is CASSFFSGAEETQYF. The chain carries TRBV19 and TRBJ2-5; 8 nucleotides line up with TRBD2. This CDR3 region has 15 residues. Germline values: CDR1 LNHDA, CDR2 SQIVND (reference sequence). V gave up 5 bases and J gave up 3 bases; unmatched junction bases: 8.